The 10 T cell receptor beta chains below come from one sample, sequenced in a study of T cell changes during pregnancy in multiple sclerosis. Sequencing was performed with immunoSEQ multiplex PCR; in TCRdb, only in-frame clones are kept and a portion is missing. The sample has roughly 20,000 clones; less than 90% are singletons. Source: CD8+ T cells from peripheral blood mononuclear cells, taken after pregnancy. The receptors shown here come from a female donor in good health, enrolled as a control in a pregnancy study.

The V call is TRBV4-3, the J call TRBJ1-2; D might be TRBD1 (5 bases). The CDR3 covers 13 residues. V shed 0 bases and J shed 6 bases, with 8 bases lying between them. Germline CDR1 and CDR2: LGHNA and YSLEER. The CDR3: CASSQDGADGYTF. The CDR3, as DNA: TGCGCCAGCAGCCAAGATGGGGCAGATGGCTACACCTTC.

In this sample, this clone turned up a few times. This chain links TRBV19 with TRBJ1-1; 9 bases agree with TRBD1. The CDR3 contains 15 residues. The junction had 10 bases not matched to a gene; V was cut back by 5 bases and J by 6 bases. The germline V gene has CDR1 LNHDA and CDR2 SQIVND (reference sequence). The CDR3 sequence: CASSEGDRAVAEAFF. Here the CDR3 DNA reads TGTGCCAGTAGTGAGGGGGACAGGGCGGTGGCTGAAGCTTTCTTT.

This clone has just one count. The CDR3 region is CASSQGRGTEQYF. Written as DNA, the CDR3 is TGTGCCAGCAGTCAGGGGCGGGGGACCGAGCAGTACTTC. The genes are TRBV7-6 and TRBJ2-7; a possible D gene is TRBD2 (7 bases). Per germline, CDR1 SGHVS and CDR2 FNYEAQ. CDR3 size: 13 residues. V lost 6 bases, J lost 6 bases, and 15 bases lay in between.

The chain links TRBV4-1 to TRBJ1-3; D unresolved. The V end lost 1 base, the J end lost 0 bases, and 10 bases lay between the germline ends. The germline gives CDR1 MGHRA, CDR2 YSYEKL. The CDR3 extends over 16 amino acids. In nucleotides, the CDR3 is TGCGCCAGCAGCCAAGGGGAGATCGACTCTGGAAACACCATATATTTT. Protein: CASSQGEIDSGNTIYF.

The count of this clone is one. The chain joins TRBV18 to TRBJ2-3, with D perhaps TRBD2 (6 bases). Germline V gives CDR1 KGHSH, CDR2 LQKENI. V shed 2 bases and J shed 7 bases, with 16 bases lying between them. This CDR3 has 15 residues. The CDR3 protein is CASSPGSGGGNTQYF. The CDR3 DNA reads as TGTGCCAGCTCACCAGGTAGCGGAGGCGGGAATACGCAGTATTTT.

The table lists this clone with a count of one. This chain uses TRBV5-6 with TRBJ1-1, with D perhaps TRBD1 (5 bases). The germline CDR1 and CDR2 sequences are SGHDT and YYEEEE. This CDR3 has 15 residues. Trimming left V 2 bases short and J 4 bases short, with 15 bases between. In nucleotides, the CDR3 is TGTGCCAGCAGCTTTGGAAGGGTCGGGGGCACTGAAGCTTTCTTT. It translates to CASSFGRVGGTEAFF.

The chain combines TRBV4-1 with TRBJ2-7; 7 nucleotides match TRBD2. This CDR3 region has 15 residues. The junction had 5 bases not matched to a gene; V was cut back by 1 base and J by 2 bases. Germline V gene data show CDR1 as MGHRA and CDR2 as YSYEKL. CDR3 residues: CASSQVPAGPYEQYF. In DNA, the CDR3 is TGCGCCAGCAGCCAAGTTCCAGCGGGGCCCTACGAGCAGTACTTC.

The V and J genes are TRBV2 and TRBJ1-1, with D hard to call. Germline V gene sequence: CDR1 SNHLY, CDR2 FYNNEI. The CDR3 has 14 residues. The V gene lost 3 bases and the J gene lost 5 bases, with 13 bases spanning the gap. The CDR3 region has the DNA TGTGCCAGCAGTGATTCCCCCGGGAGTACTGAAGCTTTCTTT. This translates into CASSDSPGSTEAFF.

The chain uses TRBV6-5 and TRBJ2-1, with 14 nucleotides matching TRBD2. The germline gives CDR1 MNHEY, CDR2 SVGAGI. The CDR3 has 16 residues. J lost 6 bases, V lost 0 bases, and 1 base had no gene match. The CDR3: CASSYSGTSGGNEQFF. The CDR3 DNA follows: TGTGCCAGCAGTTACTCGGGGACTAGCGGGGGCAATGAGCAGTTCTTC.

V is TRBV10-2 and J is TRBJ1-6; TRBD1 matches at 8 bases. CDR1 WSHSY and CDR2 SAAADI come from the germline V gene. The junction had 6 bases not matched to a gene; V was cut back by 6 bases and J by 8 bases. This CDR3 is built from 14 residues. The DNA for the CDR3 is TGCGCCAGCAGAGAGGACAGGGCGGATTCACCCCTCCACTTT. It is translated as CASREDRADSPLHF.